This TCR beta chain derives from a study of T cells in Graves' hyperthyroidism and ophthalmopathy. Whole-study results and caveats: Before onset, ophthalmopathy was predicted by the model a median roughly 6.4 months earlier. A model of 13 V-J pairs discriminated ophthalmopathy from stable hyperthyroidism.

For this clonotype: What it binds is unknown.

RNA transcripts provided the source from which TCR beta CDR3 regions were amplified. Researchers ran a first-round RT-PCR on the TCR CDR3 using the HTBI primer set. In TCRdb, the multiplex PCR reads were re-called with MiXCR into one record per CDR3 protein. The sample holds about 380,000 distinct CDR3 sequences, around a sixth seen once. An approximately 10 ml volume of fresh peripheral blood provided the PBMCs. The receptor was derived from a man aged 18 to 29 with Graves' ophthalmopathy. Sequenced input: blood.

CDR3 residues: CSVGTDGVQPQHF. The CDR3 nucleotides are TGCAGCGTTGGGACAGACGGTGTTCAGCCCCAGCATTTT. The chain carries TRBV29-1 and TRBJ1-5; D may be TRBD1 (6 bases). CDR3 length: 13 residues. V lost 4 bases, J lost 6 bases, and 13 bases lay in between. Looked up from germline, CDR1 is SQVTM and CDR2 is ANQGSEA.